The 21 T cell receptor beta chains below all came from one sample that was sequenced in a study of T cells after yellow fever vaccination (dated by TCRdb to between 2018 and 2021). Libraries were made using 5' RACE. The sequencing machine was an Illumina HiSeq 2500. The public sequencing data were trimmed at Q25 with fastp and processed into clonotypes with MiXCR by TCRdb, which kept only in-frame beta chains. Each CDR3 protein appears once, grouped with its most common genes and DNA. The sample records over 110,000 distinct CDR3 sequences, roughly 8% of which are singletons. Roughly 0.73% of the sample rests with the top ten. The treatment or condition label of this sample denotes: live attenuated yellow fever vaccine strain. The starting material was CD4+ T cells sorted from PBMCs, obtained 5 days after the yellow fever booster vaccination. The receptors shown here come from a man aged 25-45 years who received the YFV17D yellow fever vaccine.

This clonotype was observed at least ten times. The genes are TRBV7-8 and TRBJ2-5, with D unresolved. The CDR3 has 13 residues. Germline loops: CDR1 SGHVS, CDR2 FQNEAQ. The V end was cut by 2 bases, the J end by 4 bases, with 8 bases between. The CDR3 region has the DNA TGTGCCAGCAGCTTAATCAGGCTAGAGACCCAGTACTTC. Protein: CASSLIRLETQYF.

This rearrangement joins TRBV7-2 to TRBJ1-5; D is ambiguous. The CDR3 extends over 14 amino acids. Between the trimmed V and J ends, which lost 2 bases and 7 bases, there was a span of 12 bases. Germline V CDR1 and CDR2: SGHTA, FQGNSA. The CDR3 here is CASSLSLERQPQHF. The CDR3 DNA reads as TGTGCCAGCAGCTTATCCCTGGAAAGACAGCCCCAGCATTTT.

This clonotype has at least ten counts. The chain couples TRBV6-2 or TRBV6-3 to TRBJ2-1, with 10 bases identical to TRBD2. This CDR3 is 16 amino acids long. Germline V lookup: CDR1 MNHEY, CDR2 SVGEGT. The ends lost 6 bases at V and 0 bases at J; junction bases unmatched: 5. The CDR3 DNA reads TGTGCCAGCAGGACCAGCGGGAGGGCCTCCTACAATGAGCAGTTCTTC. Residues: CASRTSGRASYNEQFF.

This chain connects TRBV5-1 to TRBJ1-5; D is undetermined. Trimming stripped 2 bases from V and 2 bases from J, with 11 bases between. CDR1 and CDR2 from the germline V gene are SGHRS and YFSETQ. The CDR3 is 15 residues long. Here the CDR3 DNA reads TGCGCCAGCAGCTTTAATGCCGGGGGCAATCAGCCCCAGCATTTT. Protein product: CASSFNAGGNQPQHF. The full variable domain, with the rest looked up from reference TRBV5-1 and TRBJ1-5, is KAGVTQTPRYLIKTRGQQVTLSCSPISGHRSVSWYQQTPGQGLQFLFEYFSETQRNKGNFPGRFSGRQFSNSRSEMNVSTLELGDSALYLCASSFNAGGNQPQHFGDGTRLSIL.

This clonotype was observed many times. The CDR3 region is CASSRRREQETQYF. The DNA of the CDR3 is TGTGCCAGCAGCCGCAGGAGGGAACAAGAGACCCAGTACTTC. The chain joins TRBV7-2 to TRBJ2-5; TRBD2 might be the D (6 bases). Germline V gene lookup returns CDR1 SGHTA and CDR2 FQGNSA. V dropped 5 bases and J dropped 2 bases, with 12 bases sitting between them. This CDR3 has 14 amino acids.

In this sample, this clonotype turned up many times. This chain uses TRBV20-1 with TRBJ2-3; D unclear. This CDR3 spans 13 amino acids. V lost 2 bases, J lost 2 bases, and 8 bases lay in between. The V gene's germline CDR1 is DFQATT and CDR2 SNEGSKA (reference sequence). The CDR3 is CSARKATTDTQYF. The DNA of the CDR3 is TGCAGTGCTAGAAAAGCGACCACAGATACGCAGTATTTT.

In its sample, this clonotype was seen many times. The rearrangement links TRBV5-1 to TRBJ2-7; TRBD1 aligns across 9 bases. This CDR3 has 14 amino acids. V was clipped by 4 bases and J by 3 bases; unmatched bases: 5. Germline V CDR1 and CDR2: SGHRS, YFSETQ. The CDR3 here is CASSPTGGNYEQYF. The DNA for the CDR3 is TGCGCCAGCAGCCCGACAGGGGGAAACTACGAGCAGTACTTC.

This clonotype was recorded many times. This chain connects TRBV6-2 or TRBV6-3 to TRBJ2-1; D may be TRBD1 (5 bases). V was cut by 4 bases and J by 3 bases, with 7 bases left in between. The CDR3 extends over 13 amino acids. CDR1 is MNHEY, CDR2 SVGEGT, per germline. CDR3 nucleotides: TGTGCCAGCAGTTGGGGCTACTACAATGAGCAGTTCTTC. Encoded protein: CASSWGYYNEQFF.

This clonotype has at least ten counts. The V call is TRBV28, the J call TRBJ1-1; 10 bases align to TRBD1. The CDR3 is 13 amino acids. Germline CDR1 and CDR2: MDHEN and SYDVKM. Trimming at V came to 7 bases and at J to 5 bases, leaving 4 bases not matched to a gene. CDR3 DNA: TGTGCCAGCACCGACAGGGGGCTGACTGAAGCTTTCTTT. Its protein is CASTDRGLTEAFF.

This clonotype was counted ten times or more. As DNA, the CDR3 is TGCAGTGGGGGATTTATACCGGGTGGCTACACCTTC. Protein: CSGGFIPGGYTF. This rearrangement joins TRBV20-1 to TRBJ1-2; no definite D call. In germline, CDR1 is DFQATT, CDR2 SNEGSKA (reference sequence). This CDR3 spans 12 amino acids. With 7 bases removed from V and 7 bases from J, the gap between germline ends came to 16 bases.

The V and J genes are TRBV24-1 and TRBJ1-5; no reliable D call. Germline V CDR1 and CDR2: KGHDR, SFDVKD. This CDR3 has 16 amino acids. Trimming left V 1 base short and J 0 bases short, with 9 bases between. DNA of the CDR3: TGTGCCACCAGTGATTTTCCCGAATCTAGCAATCAGCCCCAGCATTTT. Encoded protein: CATSDFPESSNQPQHF.

The chain carries TRBV5-4 and TRBJ1-3, with D hard to call. CDR1 and CDR2 (germline): SGHNT, YYREEE (reference sequence). The CDR3 extends over 13 amino acids. With 0 bases removed from V and 7 bases from J, the gap between germline ends came to 8 bases. The CDR3 sequence: CASSLEPENTIYF. CDR3 DNA sequence: TGTGCCAGCAGCTTGGAACCGGAGAACACCATATATTTT.

This clonotype was detected ten times or more. The V and J genes are TRBV7-2 and TRBJ2-1; tentatively, D is TRBD1 or TRBD2 (5 bases each). This CDR3 spans 16 amino acids. Germline V CDR1 and CDR2: SGHTA, FQGNSA. Trimming removed 5 bases from V and 5 bases from J, with 19 bases in between. The CDR3 DNA reads as TGTGCCAGCAGCACCTGGTCCGGGACGACCCACAATGAGCAGTTCTTC. Translated, it gives CASSTWSGTTHNEQFF.

Worth noting for this clonotype: A much larger clone differs from this one at a single base, so this may be a read error. V is TRBV7-9 and J is TRBJ2-3; D remains unclear. Deletions cut 7 bases from V and 5 bases from J, with 10 bases between. The CDR3 has 12 amino acids. The V gene's germline CDR1 is SEHNR and CDR2 FQNEAQ (reference sequence). CDR3 DNA: TGTGCCAGCACCCGGCGGTTAGATACGCAGTATTTT. Protein: CASTRRLDTQYF.

The genes are TRBV6-5 and TRBJ2-7; TRBD1 is a possible D gene (5 bases). This CDR3 is 14 amino acids long. Trimming took 4 bases from V and 3 from J, leaving 13 bases between them. In germline, CDR1 is MNHEY, CDR2 SVGAGI. CDR3 DNA: TGTGCCAGCAGTTTGCAGGGTCCAGTCTACGAGCAGTACTTC. Protein product: CASSLQGPVYEQYF.

This clonotype was picked up many times. This chain uses TRBV21-1 with TRBJ2-1; TRBD1, as called in the table, went unchecked against the DNA. TRBV21-1 is noted as a pseudogene. The CDR3 is made up of 18 amino acids. The CDR3 loop reads CASSPTLRGTHYPNEQFF. The DNA for the CDR3 is TGTGCCAGCAGCCCTACCTTACGCGGGACCCACTACCCCAATGAGCAGTTCTTC.

The chain carries TRBV5-4 and TRBJ2-3; 8 bases are a match to TRBD2. The germline V gene has CDR1 SGHNT and CDR2 YYREEE (reference sequence). The CDR3 is made up of 13 amino acids. V shed 10 bases and J 0 bases; nucleotides not matched to a gene: 4. CDR3 coding DNA: TGTGCCTGGGGGACTAGTAGCACAGATACGCAGTATTTT. This sequence encodes CAWGTSSTDTQYF.

To note about this clonotype: This may stem from a read error, because a much larger clone lies one nucleotide away. The V call is TRBV6-1, the J call TRBJ2-3; D might be TRBD2 (6 bases). The CDR3 length is 16 residues. Germline V gene lookup returns CDR1 MNHNS and CDR2 SASEGT. The CDR3 sequence is CDSSPTTRGPADTQYF. The CDR3 DNA sequence: TGTGACAGCAGTCCAACGACTAGAGGGCCCGCAGATACGCAGTATTTT.

This chain links TRBV5-5 with TRBJ2-7; TRBD2 agrees at 7 bases. The CDR3 runs to 12 residues. CDR1 is SGHKS and CDR2 is YYEKEE in the germline V gene (reference sequence). J gave up 10 bases and V 4 bases, and 8 bases lay outside the gene matches. CDR3 DNA: TGTGCCAGCAGCCCCGGGACTACCCTACAGTACTTC. Encoded protein: CASSPGTTLQYF.

In this sample, this clonotype turned up many times. The rearrangement uses TRBV11-2 and TRBJ2-3, with D possibly matching TRBD1 (5 bases). Germline V gene sequence: CDR1 SGHAT, CDR2 FQNNGV. The V gene lost 3 bases and the J gene lost 3 bases, with 7 bases spanning the gap. The CDR3 is made up of 13 amino acids. The DNA for the CDR3 is TGTGCCAGCAGCTTGAAGGGGACAGATACGCAGTATTTT. As protein: CASSLKGTDTQYF.

This clonotype was detected many times. V usage is TRBV20-1 and J usage is TRBJ1-1, with D possibly matching TRBD1 (6 bases). V shed 6 bases and J shed 12 bases, with 26 bases lying between them. The CDR3 runs to 14 residues. Germline V lookup: CDR1 DFQATT, CDR2 SNEGSKA (reference sequence). The CDR3 sequence is CSASSTSGYRESFF. The CDR3 nucleotides read TGCAGTGCCTCCTCTACCAGTGGATACAGGGAGTCTTTCTTT.